These 14 T cell receptor beta chains originate from one sample sequenced in a study of tumor-infiltrating lymphocytes in primary liver carcinoma. Unsorted bulk tissue, roughly 20-34 mg of it, served as the source for co-extraction of RNA and DNA. Priming with a constant-region primer yielded TCR beta cDNA from roughly 490 ng total RNA. Researchers made the TCR beta libraries by running three nested multiplex PCR rounds with slightly modified ARM-PCR. The first two PCR rounds, roughly 9 cycles each, used TRBV1-TRBV30 forward primers and a C-beta reverse primer. MiXCR, run by TCRdb on the multiplex PCR reads, gives a single entry per CDR3 protein. The data hold around 26,000 distinct CDR3 sequences, with around 84% observed a single time. Sequences were obtained from liver tumor tissue from sampling region 3. Subset described: tumor region T3, left-lateral pole. These receptors originate from a man aged 35-49 years with primary liver carcinoma and hepatitis B virus infection.

The DNA for the CDR3 is TGTGCCAGCACCGACCTGGGGTCCTACAATGAGCAGTTCTTC. Its protein is CASTDLGSYNEQFF. This chain uses TRBV7-2 with TRBJ2-1; no firm D call. The V gene's germline CDR1 is SGHTA and CDR2 FQGNSA. Trimming cost V 7 bases and J 1 base, with 11 bases left between them. CDR3 size: 14 residues.

About this clonotype: One end of the junction fails to match germline, which may point to a read error. The chain joins TRBV28 to TRBJ1-6; D uncertain. This CDR3 has 15 residues. Germline assignment: CDR1 MDHEN and CDR2 SYDVKM. CDR3 amino acids: CTSSSLHGWNSPLHF. The CDR3 DNA reads as TGTACCAGTAGCTCTTTACACGGGTGGAATTCACCCCTCCACTTT. Using reference TRBV28 and TRBJ1-6 for the parts outside the CDR3, the full variable domain is DVKVTQSSRYLVKRTGEKVFLECVQDMDHENMFWYRQDPGLGLRLIYFSYDVKMKEKGDIPEGYSVSREKKERFSLILESASTNQTSMYLCTSSSLHGWNSPLHFGNGTRLTVT.

This clonotype was counted ten times or more. This chain links TRBV5-1 with TRBJ2-3; 9 bases fit TRBD1. This CDR3 region has 15 residues. Germline CDR1 reads SGHRS; CDR2 reads YFSETQ. J was trimmed by 0 bases and V by 4 bases; bases with no gene match: 3. This CDR3 reads CASSRTGASTDTQYF. The CDR3 DNA is TGCGCCAGCAGCAGGACAGGGGCCAGCACAGATACGCAGTATTTT.

Comment on this clonotype: With a much larger clone just one base away, this may be a read error. The chain recombines TRBV15 with TRBJ2-1; D is possibly TRBD2 (6 bases). The V gene's germline CDR1 is LNHNV and CDR2 YYDKDF (reference sequence). The CDR3 covers 14 residues. The chain's CDR3 is CPTSRDGGNNEQFF. CDR3 bases: TGTCCCACCAGCAGAGATGGGGGGAACAATGAGCAGTTCTTC.

Note on this clonotype: The junction and the germline gene differ at one end; a read error may be behind it. This rearrangement joins TRBV6-1 to TRBJ2-3; maybe TRBD2 (7 bases). The CDR3 runs 15 residues. Germline V gene data show CDR1 as MNHNS and CDR2 as SASEGT. CDR3 amino acids: CASSPRGGSTDTQFF. The CDR3 DNA reads TGTGCCAGTTCACCCAGGGGCGGGAGCACAGATACGCAGTTTTTT.

The genes are TRBV24-1 and TRBJ2-7; D is unresolved. CDR3 length equals 13 residues. Germline V gene data show CDR1 as KGHDR and CDR2 as SFDVKD. V lost 3 bases and J lost 6, with 11 bases in between. The DNA of the CDR3 is TGTGCCACCAGTGATCCGCGACAAAGCGAGCAGTACTTC. It yields the protein CATSDPRQSEQYF.

Regarding this clonotype: A much larger clone differs by one base, so this may be a read error. This chain uses TRBV7-9 with TRBJ2-2, with D uncertain. Germline assignment: CDR1 SEHNR and CDR2 FQNEAQ (reference sequence). V dropped 7 bases and J dropped 4 bases, with 10 bases sitting between them. The CDR3 contains 13 residues. CDR3 loop: CASTSEITGELFF. For the CDR3, the DNA is TGTGCCAGCACCTCCGAGATCACCGGGGAGCTGTTTTTT.

Of note for this clonotype: The junction departs from the called germline gene at one end, perhaps through a read error. J is TRBJ1-1 and V is TRBV4-2; 8 bases fit TRBD1. The CDR3 has 17 amino acids. The germline CDR1 and CDR2 sequences are LGHNA and YNFKEQ. CDR3 residues: CAGSQVYGQGYWTEAFF. In nucleotides, the CDR3 is TGTGCCGGCAGCCAAGTGTACGGACAGGGTTATTGGACTGAAGCTTTCTTT.

Comments on this clonotype: A clone one base away is much larger, so this may be a read error. The chain joins TRBV5-1 to TRBJ2-1; TRBD2 matches 7 bases. Germline assignment: CDR1 SGHRS and CDR2 YFSETQ. This CDR3 comprises 13 residues. The CDR3 DNA reads TGCACCAGCAGCTGGAGACTAGCCTATGAGCAGTTCTTC. Protein sequence: CTSSWRLAYEQFF.

A remark on this clonotype: At one boundary the junction diverges from the germline segment, which might be a read error. This chain links TRBV4-1 with TRBJ1-6; 9 bases are shared with TRBD1. Per the germline V gene, CDR1 is MGHRA and CDR2 is YSYEKL. The CDR3 consists of 16 residues. CDR3: CVSSQHLQGADSPLHF. In DNA form, the CDR3 reads TGCGTCAGCAGTCAGCACCTACAGGGGGCGGATTCACCCCTCCACTTT.

Concerning this clonotype itself: No DNA is shown, since the ends of the CDR3 on it are uncertain; the CDR3 is the one TCRdb lists. The rearrangement links TRBV7-9 to TRBJ1-2; the table assigns TRBD1, which was not confirmed against the DNA. The CDR3 is 16 residues long, ends included. Germline V gives CDR1 SEHNR, CDR2 FQNEAQ (reference sequence). The CDR3 spells CTSSPEGRLSQYGCTF.

About this clonotype itself: A junction boundary mismatches the germline segment, possibly from a read error. This sequence joins TRBV5-4 and TRBJ2-1, with TRBD2 identical over 14 bases. This CDR3 contains 15 residues. Looked up from germline, CDR1 is SGHNT and CDR2 is YYREEE (reference sequence). The chain's CDR3 is CASSYGTSGSSEQLF. CDR3 DNA: TGTGCCAGCAGCTACGGGACTAGCGGGAGCAGTGAGCAGTTATTC.

Points on this clonotype: One end of the junction is discordant with germline, which a read error may explain. The chain links TRBV4-2 to TRBJ2-5; 12 nucleotides agree with TRBD2. CDR1 LGHNA and CDR2 YNFKEQ come from the germline V gene. This CDR3 region has 22 residues. The DNA of the CDR3 is TGTGCCAGCAGCCGACTAGAGGGGGGACTAGCGGGCACACGAGCCTCCCAAGAAACCCAGTACTTC. Translation: CASSRLEGGLAGTRASQETQYF.

With regard to this clonotype: Its ends do not fully match the called genes, so a read error is possible. The chain uses TRBV4-2 and TRBJ2-3; 7 bases agree with TRBD2. Germline CDR1 reads LGHNA; CDR2 reads YNFKEQ. This CDR3 is 18 amino acids long. CDR3 sequence reads: CTSSQVALLAEATDTQYF. The CDR3 DNA follows: TGTACCAGCAGCCAAGTGGCGCTGCTAGCGGAAGCGACAGATACGCAGTATTTT.